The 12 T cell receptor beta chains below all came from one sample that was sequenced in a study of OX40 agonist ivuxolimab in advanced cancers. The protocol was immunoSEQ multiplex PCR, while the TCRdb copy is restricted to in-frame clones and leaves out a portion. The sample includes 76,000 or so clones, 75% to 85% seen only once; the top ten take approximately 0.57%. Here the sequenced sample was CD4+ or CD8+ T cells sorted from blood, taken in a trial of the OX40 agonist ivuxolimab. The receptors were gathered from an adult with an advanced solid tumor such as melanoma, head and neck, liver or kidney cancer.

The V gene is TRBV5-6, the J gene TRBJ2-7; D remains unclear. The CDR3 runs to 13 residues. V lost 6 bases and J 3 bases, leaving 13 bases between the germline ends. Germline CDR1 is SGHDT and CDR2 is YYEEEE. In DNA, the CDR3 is TGTGCCAGCACGGGCCCCCCCGACTACGAGCAGTACTTC. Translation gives CASTGPPDYEQYF.

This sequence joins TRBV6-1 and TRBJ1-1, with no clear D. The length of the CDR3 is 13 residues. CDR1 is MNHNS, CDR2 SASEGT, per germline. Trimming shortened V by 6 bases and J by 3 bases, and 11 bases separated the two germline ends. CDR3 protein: CASSRDRDTEAFF. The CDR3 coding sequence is TGTGCCAGCAGCCGAGATCGGGACACTGAAGCTTTCTTT.

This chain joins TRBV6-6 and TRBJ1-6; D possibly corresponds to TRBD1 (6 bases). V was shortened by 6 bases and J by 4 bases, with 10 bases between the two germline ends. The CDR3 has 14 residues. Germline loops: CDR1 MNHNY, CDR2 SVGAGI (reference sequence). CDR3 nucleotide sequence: TGTGCCAGCAGCAGGGACAATTATAATTCACCCCTCCACTTT. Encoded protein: CASSRDNYNSPLHF.

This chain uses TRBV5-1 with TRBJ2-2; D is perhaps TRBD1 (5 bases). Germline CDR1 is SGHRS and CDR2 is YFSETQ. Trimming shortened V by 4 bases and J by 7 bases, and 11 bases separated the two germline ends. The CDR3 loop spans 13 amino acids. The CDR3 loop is CASSVQGDGELFF. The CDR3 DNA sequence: TGCGCCAGCAGCGTCCAGGGTGACGGGGAGCTGTTTTTT.

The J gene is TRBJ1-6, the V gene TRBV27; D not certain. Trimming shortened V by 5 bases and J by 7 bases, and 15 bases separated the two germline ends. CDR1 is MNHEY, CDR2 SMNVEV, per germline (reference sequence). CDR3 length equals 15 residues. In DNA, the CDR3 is TGTGCCAGCAGTCTCTCGGCTGCGTCCAATTCACCCCTCCACTTT. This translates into CASSLSAASNSPLHF.

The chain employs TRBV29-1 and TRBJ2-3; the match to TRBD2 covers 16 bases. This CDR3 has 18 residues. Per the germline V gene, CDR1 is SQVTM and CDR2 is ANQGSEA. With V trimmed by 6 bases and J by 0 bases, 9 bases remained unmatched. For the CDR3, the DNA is TGCAGCGTCCCCGACCCGGGACTAGCGGGGGGGAGCACAGATACGCAGTATTTT. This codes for CSVPDPGLAGGSTDTQYF.

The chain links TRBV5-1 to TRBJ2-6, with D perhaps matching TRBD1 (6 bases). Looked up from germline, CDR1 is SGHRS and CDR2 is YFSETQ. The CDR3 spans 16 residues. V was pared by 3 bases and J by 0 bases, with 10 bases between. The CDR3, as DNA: TGCGCCAGCAGCTCGGGACAAATCTCTGGGGCCAACGTCCTGACTTTC. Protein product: CASSSGQISGANVLTF.

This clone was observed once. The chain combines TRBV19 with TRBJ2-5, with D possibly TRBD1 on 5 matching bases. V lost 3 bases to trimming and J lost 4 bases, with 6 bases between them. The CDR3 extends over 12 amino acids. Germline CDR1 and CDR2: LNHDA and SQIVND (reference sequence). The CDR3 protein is CASSIRGETQYF. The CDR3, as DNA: TGTGCCAGTAGTATTAGGGGAGAGACCCAGTACTTC.

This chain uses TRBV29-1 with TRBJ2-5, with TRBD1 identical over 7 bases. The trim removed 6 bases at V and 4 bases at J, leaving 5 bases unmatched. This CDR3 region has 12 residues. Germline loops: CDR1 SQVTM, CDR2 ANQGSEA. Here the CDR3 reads CSVGQVRETQYF. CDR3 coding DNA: TGCAGCGTCGGACAGGTTCGAGAGACCCAGTACTTC.

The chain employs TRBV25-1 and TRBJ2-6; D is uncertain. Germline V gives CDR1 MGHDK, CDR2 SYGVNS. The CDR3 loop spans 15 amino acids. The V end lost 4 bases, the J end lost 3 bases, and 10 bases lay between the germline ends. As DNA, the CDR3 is TGTGCCAGCAGTGTGAATTCTCGTGGGGCCAACGTCCTGACTTTC. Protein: CASSVNSRGANVLTF.

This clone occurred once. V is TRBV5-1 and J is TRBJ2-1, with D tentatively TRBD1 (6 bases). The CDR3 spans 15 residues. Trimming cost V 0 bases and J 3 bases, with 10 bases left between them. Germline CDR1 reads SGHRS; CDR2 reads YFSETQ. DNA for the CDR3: TGCGCCAGCAGCTTGGACAGGGCGAACTACAATGAGCAGTTCTTC. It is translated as CASSLDRANYNEQFF.

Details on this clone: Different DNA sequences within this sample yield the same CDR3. CDR3 nucleotides: TGTGCCAGCAGCTCTTATTCCGGGACAGCAGAGGGCTACACCTTC. Translated: CASSSYSGTAEGYTF. The chain joins TRBV7-9 to TRBJ1-2, with 7 bases lining up with TRBD1. Germline CDR1 SEHNR, CDR2 FQNEAQ (reference sequence). J gave up 8 bases and V 4 bases, and 13 bases lay outside the gene matches. CDR3 length: 15 amino acids.